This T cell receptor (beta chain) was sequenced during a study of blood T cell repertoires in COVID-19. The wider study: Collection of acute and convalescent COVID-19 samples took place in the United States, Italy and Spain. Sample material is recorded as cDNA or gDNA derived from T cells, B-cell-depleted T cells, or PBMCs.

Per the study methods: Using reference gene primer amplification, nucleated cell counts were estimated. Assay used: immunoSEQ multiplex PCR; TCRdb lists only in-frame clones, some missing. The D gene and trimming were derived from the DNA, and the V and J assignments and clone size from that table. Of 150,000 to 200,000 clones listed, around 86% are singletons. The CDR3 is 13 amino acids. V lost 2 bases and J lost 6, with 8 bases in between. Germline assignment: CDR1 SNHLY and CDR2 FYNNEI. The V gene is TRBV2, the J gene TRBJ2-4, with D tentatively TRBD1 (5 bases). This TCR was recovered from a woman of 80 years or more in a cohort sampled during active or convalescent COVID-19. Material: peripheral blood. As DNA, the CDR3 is TGTGCCAGCAGTGAAACGCAGGGAAACATTCAGTACTTC. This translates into CASSETQGNIQYF.